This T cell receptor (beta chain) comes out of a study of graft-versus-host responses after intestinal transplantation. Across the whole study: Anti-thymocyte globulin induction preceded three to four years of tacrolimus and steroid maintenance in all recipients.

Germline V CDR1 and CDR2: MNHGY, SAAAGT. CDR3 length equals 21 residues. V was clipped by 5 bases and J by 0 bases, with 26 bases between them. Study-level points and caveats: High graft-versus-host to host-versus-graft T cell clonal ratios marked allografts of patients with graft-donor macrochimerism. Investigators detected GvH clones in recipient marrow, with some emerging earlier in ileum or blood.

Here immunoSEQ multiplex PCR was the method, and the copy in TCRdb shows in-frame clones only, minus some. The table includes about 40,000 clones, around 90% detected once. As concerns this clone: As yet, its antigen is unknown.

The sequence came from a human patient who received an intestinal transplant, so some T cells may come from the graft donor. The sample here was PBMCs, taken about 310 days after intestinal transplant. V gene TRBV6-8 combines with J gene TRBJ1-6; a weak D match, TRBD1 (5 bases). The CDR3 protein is CASSNPPRGQPYGSYNSPLHF. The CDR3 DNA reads TGTGCCAGCAGTAACCCGCCTAGGGGCCAACCCTACGGCTCCTATAATTCACCCCTCCACTTT.